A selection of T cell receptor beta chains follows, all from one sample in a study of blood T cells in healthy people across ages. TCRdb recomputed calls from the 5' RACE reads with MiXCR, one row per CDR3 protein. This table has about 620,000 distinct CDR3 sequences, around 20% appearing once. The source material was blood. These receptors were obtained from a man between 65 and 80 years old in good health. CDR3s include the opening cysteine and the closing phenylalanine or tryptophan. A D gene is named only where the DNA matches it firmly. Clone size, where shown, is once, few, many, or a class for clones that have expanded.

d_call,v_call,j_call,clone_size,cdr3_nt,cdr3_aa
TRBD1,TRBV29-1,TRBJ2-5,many,TGCAGCGCTTCACCGGGACAGGGGCAGACCCAGTACTTC,CSASPGQGQTQYF
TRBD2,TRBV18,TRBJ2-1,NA,TGTGCCAGCTCACCATGGACTAGCGGTGATTATTACAATGAGCAGTTCTTC,CASSPWTSGDYYNEQFF
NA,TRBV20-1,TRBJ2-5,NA,TGCAGTGCTCAGAGGGTGGGAGGAGAGACCCAGTACTTC,CSAQRVGGETQYF
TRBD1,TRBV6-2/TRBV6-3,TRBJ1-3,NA,TGTGCCAGCAGCCCTCCGGTGGGACAGTCGGGAAACACCATATATTTT,CASSPPVGQSGNTIYF
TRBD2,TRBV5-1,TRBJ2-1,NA,TGCGCCAGCAGCGCGGGGGCCAGCGGGAGCTACAATGAGCAGTTCTTC,CASSAGASGSYNEQFF
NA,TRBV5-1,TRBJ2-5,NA,TGCGCCAGCAGGGGTGCGCCCCGGGAGACCCAGTACTTC,CASRGAPRETQYF
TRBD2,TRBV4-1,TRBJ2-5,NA,TGCGCCAGCAGCCTCTCCCGACGGCAGGGAGGGGAGACCCAGTACTTC,CASSLSRRQGGETQYF
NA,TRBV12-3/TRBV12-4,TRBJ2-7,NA,TGTGCCAGCAGTTTTAATCCCGAGAATCCCTACGAGCAGTACTTC,CASSFNPENPYEQYF
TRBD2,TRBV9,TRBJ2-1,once,TGTGCCAGCAGCGTAACGCTCGGGGGCGGGGGGCTCTCCTACAATGAGCAGTTCTTC,CASSVTLGGGGLSYNEQFF
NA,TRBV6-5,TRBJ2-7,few,TGTGCCAGCAGTTACCACCTCGGACCTAACTACGAGCAGTACTTC,CASSYHLGPNYEQYF
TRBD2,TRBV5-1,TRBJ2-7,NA,TGCGCCGGCAGCATTGGGACTACCGGGGGCGAGCAGTACTTC,CAGSIGTTGGEQYF